This T cell receptor (beta chain) emerged from a study of Ad26.COV2.S vaccination and SARS-CoV-2 variants. Regarding the study as a whole: Quantification of TCR breadth and depth may have yielded underestimates of total T cell responses.

The CDR3 has 15 amino acids. V lost 0 bases and J lost 6, with 12 bases in between. CDR1 is SGHAT and CDR2 is FQNNGV in the germline V gene. Comments on this clone: Its antigen is not known.

TCRdb's table, derived via immunoSEQ multiplex PCR, lists solely in-frame clones and lacks some. The repertoire consists of some 350,000 clones, with around 92% occurring once and the leading ten covering about 3.9%. The sample here was peripheral blood, taken after recovery from COVID-19. This receptor was taken from a human donor who had recovered from COVID-19. The J gene is TRBJ2-4, the V gene TRBV11-2, with a possible D match to TRBD2 (7 bases). The CDR3 region is CASSLDHRGGNIQYF. The CDR3 DNA reads as TGTGCCAGCAGCTTAGATCATAGGGGGGGAAACATTCAGTACTTC.